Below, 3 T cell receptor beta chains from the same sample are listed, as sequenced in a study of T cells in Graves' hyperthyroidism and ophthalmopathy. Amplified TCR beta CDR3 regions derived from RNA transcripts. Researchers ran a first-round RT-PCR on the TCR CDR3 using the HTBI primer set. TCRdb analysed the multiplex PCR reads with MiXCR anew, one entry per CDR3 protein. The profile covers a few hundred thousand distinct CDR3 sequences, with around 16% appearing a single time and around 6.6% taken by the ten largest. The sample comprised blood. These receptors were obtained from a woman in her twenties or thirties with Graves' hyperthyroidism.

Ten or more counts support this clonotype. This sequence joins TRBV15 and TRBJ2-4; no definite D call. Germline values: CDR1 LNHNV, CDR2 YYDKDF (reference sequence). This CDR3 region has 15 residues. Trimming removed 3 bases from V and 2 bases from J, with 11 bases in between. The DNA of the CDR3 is TGTGCCACCAGCAGTGGTACTGGCCCCAAAAACATTCAGTACTTC. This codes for CATSSGTGPKNIQYF.

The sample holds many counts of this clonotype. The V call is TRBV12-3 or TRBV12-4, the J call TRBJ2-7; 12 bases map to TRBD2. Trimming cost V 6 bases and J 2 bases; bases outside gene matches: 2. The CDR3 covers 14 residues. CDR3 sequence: CASRTSGSAYEQYF. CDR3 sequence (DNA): TGTGCCAGCAGGACTAGCGGGAGTGCCTACGAGCAGTACTTC.

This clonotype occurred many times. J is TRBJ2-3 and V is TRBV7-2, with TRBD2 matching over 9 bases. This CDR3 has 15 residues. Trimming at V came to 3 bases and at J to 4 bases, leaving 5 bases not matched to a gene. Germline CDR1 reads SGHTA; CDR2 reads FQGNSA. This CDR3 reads CASSLGLALSDTQYF. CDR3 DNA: TGTGCCAGCAGCTTGGGACTAGCTCTGTCAGATACGCAGTATTTT.